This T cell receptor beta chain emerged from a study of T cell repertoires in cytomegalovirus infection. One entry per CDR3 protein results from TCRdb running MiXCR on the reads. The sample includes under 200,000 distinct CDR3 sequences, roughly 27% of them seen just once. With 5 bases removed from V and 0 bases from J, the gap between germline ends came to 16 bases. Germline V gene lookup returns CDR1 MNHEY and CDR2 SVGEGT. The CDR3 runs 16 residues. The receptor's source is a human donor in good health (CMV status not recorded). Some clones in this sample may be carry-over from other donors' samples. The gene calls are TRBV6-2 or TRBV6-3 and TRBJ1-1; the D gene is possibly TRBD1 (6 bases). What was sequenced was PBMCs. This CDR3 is CASSHERGIMNTEAFF. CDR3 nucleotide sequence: TGTGCCAGCAGTCATGAGAGGGGGATCATGAACACTGAAGCTTTCTTT.